A selection of T cell receptor beta chains follows, all from one sample in a study of OX40 agonist ivuxolimab in advanced cancers. The method was immunoSEQ multiplex PCR; TCRdb's version includes in-frame clones alone and lacks a portion of them. This table has about 86,000 clones, 80% to 90% appearing once. The sample was CD4+ or CD8+ T cells sorted from blood, taken in a trial of the OX40 agonist ivuxolimab. Source of these receptors: an adult with an advanced solid tumor such as melanoma, head and neck, liver or kidney cancer. The CDR3 runs from the conserved cysteine through the conserved F or W. Fields, in order: clone size, J gene, D gene, V gene, CDR3 protein, CDR3 DNA. D genes are given only for firm matches. Clone size is given for some rows only: seen once, a few or many times, or a class if the clone is expanded.

clone size: .
J gene: TRBJ1-1
D gene: .
V gene: TRBV19
CDR3 protein: CASSIRTEYTEAFF
CDR3 DNA: TGTGCCAGTAGTATCCGGACAGAATACACTGAAGCTTTCTTT

clone size: .
J gene: TRBJ2-1
D gene: TRBD1
V gene: TRBV10-1
CDR3 protein: CASSESVMTGAYNEQFF
CDR3 DNA: TGCGCCAGCAGTGAGAGTGTAATGACAGGGGCCTACAATGAGCAGTTCTTC

clone size: .
J gene: TRBJ1-1
D gene: .
V gene: TRBV7-2
CDR3 protein: CASSLGGGKNTEAFF
CDR3 DNA: TGTGCCAGCAGCTTGGGGGGAGGTAAGAACACTGAAGCTTTCTTT

clone size: .
J gene: TRBJ2-2
D gene: .
V gene: TRBV18
CDR3 protein: CASSKAFHSSTGELFF
CDR3 DNA: TGTGCCAGCTCAAAAGCTTTTCACTCGAGCACCGGGGAGCTGTTTTTT

clone size: once
J gene: TRBJ2-7
D gene: TRBD2
V gene: TRBV5-1
CDR3 protein: CASSLGTSGSGYEQYF
CDR3 DNA: TGCGCCAGCAGCTTAGGGACTAGCGGGAGTGGGTACGAGCAGTACTTC

clone size: .
J gene: TRBJ1-1
D gene: .
V gene: TRBV2
CDR3 protein: CASRADSYEAFF
CDR3 DNA: TGTGCCAGCAGGGCCGACAGTTACGAAGCTTTCTTT

clone size: .
J gene: TRBJ2-2
D gene: .
V gene: TRBV27
CDR3 protein: CASSRMWQGFTGELFF
CDR3 DNA: TGTGCCAGCAGTCGGATGTGGCAGGGGTTCACCGGGGAGCTGTTTTTT

clone size: .
J gene: TRBJ2-1
D gene: .
V gene: TRBV19
CDR3 protein: CASSIGQLQFF
CDR3 DNA: TGTGCCAGTAGTATAGGTCAGTTACAGTTCTTC

clone size: .
J gene: TRBJ1-1
D gene: .
V gene: TRBV30
CDR3 protein: CAWTGNWNTEAFF
CDR3 DNA: TGTGCCTGGACGGGAAATTGGAACACTGAAGCTTTCTTT

clone size: .
J gene: TRBJ1-1
D gene: TRBD1
V gene: TRBV18
CDR3 protein: CASSTDRDTEAFF
CDR3 DNA: TGTGCCAGCTCTACGGACAGGGACACTGAAGCTTTCTTT

clone size: once
J gene: TRBJ1-3
D gene: .
V gene: TRBV5-6
CDR3 protein: CASSLALANTIYF
CDR3 DNA: TGTGCCAGCAGCTTGGCGTTGGCAAACACCATATATTTT

clone size: .
J gene: TRBJ1-6
D gene: TRBD1
V gene: TRBV27
CDR3 protein: CASSLRQGVSNSPLHF
CDR3 DNA: TGTGCCAGCAGTCTAAGACAGGGAGTCTCTAATTCACCCCTCCACTTT

clone size: .
J gene: TRBJ2-3
D gene: TRBD2
V gene: TRBV11-2
CDR3 protein: CASSYSGGVSDTQYF
CDR3 DNA: TGTGCCAGCAGCTATAGCGGGGGGGTGTCAGATACGCAGTATTTT

clone size: few
J gene: TRBJ2-1
D gene: .
V gene: TRBV11-2
CDR3 protein: CASSLDFQRDRQFF
CDR3 DNA: TGTGCCAGCAGCTTAGATTTTCAGAGGGATCGGCAGTTCTTC

clone size: .
J gene: TRBJ1-5
D gene: .
V gene: TRBV9
CDR3 protein: CASSVAGNDQPQHF
CDR3 DNA: TGTGCCAGCAGCGTAGCGGGGAATGATCAGCCCCAGCATTTT

clone size: .
J gene: TRBJ1-4
D gene: TRBD1
V gene: TRBV19
CDR3 protein: CASTQTGAEKLFF
CDR3 DNA: TGTGCCAGTACTCAGACAGGGGCTGAAAAACTGTTTTTT

clone size: .
J gene: TRBJ2-3
D gene: TRBD1
V gene: TRBV11-2
CDR3 protein: CASSSTGTGGDTQYF
CDR3 DNA: TGTGCCAGCAGCTCGACCGGGACAGGGGGCGATACGCAGTATTTT

clone size: once
J gene: TRBJ2-1
D gene: TRBD1
V gene: TRBV7-2
CDR3 protein: CASSSGQGDRQFF
CDR3 DNA: TGTGCCAGCAGCTCGGGACAGGGAGATAGGCAGTTCTTC

clone size: .
J gene: TRBJ1-3
D gene: .
V gene: TRBV5-1
CDR3 protein: CASSLAGYGNTIYF
CDR3 DNA: TGCGCCAGCAGCTTGGCAGGTTACGGAAACACCATATATTTT

clone size: .
J gene: TRBJ2-1
D gene: TRBD1
V gene: TRBV9
CDR3 protein: CASSVAQGATYNEQFF
CDR3 DNA: TGTGCCAGCAGCGTAGCTCAGGGGGCAACCTACAATGAGCAGTTCTTC

clone size: .
J gene: TRBJ2-1
D gene: .
V gene: TRBV5-1
CDR3 protein: CASSLRSNSYNEQFF
CDR3 DNA: TGCGCCAGCAGCTTGCGGTCAAACTCCTACAATGAGCAGTTCTTC

clone size: .
J gene: TRBJ1-1
D gene: .
V gene: TRBV2
CDR3 protein: CASSGAGNTEAFF
CDR3 DNA: TGTGCCAGCAGCGGAGCGGGGAACACTGAAGCTTTCTTT

clone size: .
J gene: TRBJ1-4
D gene: .
V gene: TRBV6-5
CDR3 protein: CASSLNRRGEKLFF
CDR3 DNA: TGTGCCAGCAGTCTCAACAGACGGGGAGAAAAACTGTTTTTT

clone size: .
J gene: TRBJ1-4
D gene: .
V gene: TRBV5-6
CDR3 protein: CASSPAAQSEKLFF
CDR3 DNA: TGTGCCAGCAGCCCCGCAGCCCAAAGTGAAAAACTGTTTTTT

clone size: .
J gene: TRBJ2-7
D gene: .
V gene: TRBV28
CDR3 protein: CASSLHGPNPEQYF
CDR3 DNA: TGTGCCAGCAGTTTACACGGACCCAATCCCGAGCAGTACTTC

clone size: .
J gene: TRBJ2-7
D gene: TRBD1
V gene: TRBV28
CDR3 protein: CASSSWTGGIYEQYF
CDR3 DNA: TGTGCCAGCAGTTCCTGGACAGGGGGCATCTACGAGCAGTACTTC

clone size: .
J gene: TRBJ1-1
D gene: .
V gene: TRBV7-3
CDR3 protein: CASSSQARSTEAFF
CDR3 DNA: TGTGCCAGCAGCTCCCAAGCAAGGAGCACTGAAGCTTTCTTT

clone size: .
J gene: TRBJ2-1
D gene: .
V gene: TRBV10-3
CDR3 protein: CAISGLGPYNEQFF
CDR3 DNA: TGTGCCATCAGTGGTCTAGGACCCTACAATGAGCAGTTCTTC

clone size: .
J gene: TRBJ2-3
D gene: TRBD2
V gene: TRBV6-4
CDR3 protein: CASSVLAGLGDTQYF
CDR3 DNA: TGTGCCAGCAGTGTCCTAGCGGGGCTGGGAGATACGCAGTATTTT

clone size: .
J gene: TRBJ2-2
D gene: .
V gene: TRBV2
CDR3 protein: CASSAGNTGELFF
CDR3 DNA: TGTGCCAGCAGTGCAGGGAACACCGGGGAGCTGTTTTTT

clone size: .
J gene: TRBJ2-2
D gene: .
V gene: TRBV9
CDR3 protein: CASSVDPTVSTGELFF
CDR3 DNA: TGTGCCAGCAGCGTAGATCCGACAGTTTCCACCGGGGAGCTGTTTTTT

clone size: .
J gene: TRBJ2-7
D gene: .
V gene: TRBV7-2
CDR3 protein: CASSDGYEQYF
CDR3 DNA: TGTGCCAGCAGCGACGGCTACGAGCAGTACTTC

clone size: .
J gene: TRBJ1-5
D gene: .
V gene: TRBV28
CDR3 protein: CASSRRDFNQPQHF
CDR3 DNA: TGTGCCAGCAGTCGCCGGGACTTTAATCAGCCCCAGCATTTT

clone size: once
J gene: TRBJ1-2
D gene: TRBD1
V gene: TRBV5-1
CDR3 protein: CASGSEQGALYGYTF
CDR3 DNA: TGCGCCAGCGGGAGTGAACAGGGGGCCCTCTATGGCTACACCTTC

clone size: .
J gene: TRBJ2-3
D gene: TRBD2
V gene: TRBV28
CDR3 protein: CASSPWGGRARDTQYF
CDR3 DNA: TGTGCCAGCAGTCCCTGGGGTGGGAGGGCCCGGGATACGCAGTATTTT

clone size: .
J gene: TRBJ1-2
D gene: .
V gene: TRBV6-1
CDR3 protein: CASSYGPPPYGYTF
CDR3 DNA: TGTGCCAGCAGTTATGGGCCCCCCCCTTATGGCTACACCTTC

clone size: .
J gene: TRBJ2-1
D gene: TRBD2
V gene: TRBV25-1
CDR3 protein: CASSEPRGGGYNEQFF
CDR3 DNA: TGTGCCAGCAGTGAACCGCGGGGGGGCGGGTACAATGAGCAGTTCTTC

clone size: .
J gene: TRBJ2-7
D gene: TRBD2
V gene: TRBV28
CDR3 protein: CATIAGGPYEQYF
CDR3 DNA: TGTGCCACCATAGCGGGAGGGCCCTACGAGCAGTACTTC

clone size: .
J gene: TRBJ2-5
D gene: TRBD1
V gene: TRBV19
CDR3 protein: CASSRRTGQETQYF
CDR3 DNA: TGTGCCAGTAGTAGAAGGACAGGGCAAGAGACCCAGTACTTC

clone size: once
J gene: TRBJ1-1
D gene: .
V gene: TRBV7-2
CDR3 protein: CASSPNSHGEAFF
CDR3 DNA: TGTGCCAGCAGCCCAAACAGCCATGGTGAAGCTTTCTTT

clone size: .
J gene: TRBJ2-3
D gene: TRBD2
V gene: TRBV19
CDR3 protein: CASSRTSGPLLDTQYF
CDR3 DNA: TGTGCCAGTAGTCGGACTAGCGGGCCGCTTTTGGATACGCAGTATTTT

clone size: once
J gene: TRBJ2-5
D gene: TRBD1
V gene: TRBV5-4
CDR3 protein: CASSVGGGQGPLEWYF
CDR3 DNA: TGTGCCAGCAGCGTGGGCGGGGGACAGGGGCCCCTCGAGTGGTACTTC

clone size: once
J gene: TRBJ2-6
D gene: .
V gene: TRBV7-6
CDR3 protein: CASSSTSGANVLTF
CDR3 DNA: TGTGCCAGCAGCTCTACCTCTGGGGCCAACGTCCTGACTTTC